This TCR beta chain was sequenced during a study of response to subunit inactivated influenza vaccine. TCRdb re-called the RT-PCR reads through MiXCR, storing one row per CDR3 protein. Of 600,000 to 850,000 distinct CDR3 sequences listed, roughly 15% are singletons. Study-level points and caveats: The authors put forward the suggestion that each seasonal influenza vaccination may bring in only a limited number of new T cells.

Deletions cut 6 bases from V and 5 bases from J, with 7 bases between. The CDR3 is made up of 11 amino acids. This clonotype has a handful of counts. Its antigen is not known. The material sequenced was PBMCs from blood, taken 14 days before vaccination. J is TRBJ1-1 and V is TRBV12-3 or TRBV12-4; D perhaps matches TRBD1 (5 bases). The TCR sequence derives from a man aged 45 to 65 who received an inactivated influenza vaccine. DNA for the CDR3: TGTGCCAGCAGCAGGGTGACTGAAGCTTTCTTT. It encodes CASSRVTEAFF.